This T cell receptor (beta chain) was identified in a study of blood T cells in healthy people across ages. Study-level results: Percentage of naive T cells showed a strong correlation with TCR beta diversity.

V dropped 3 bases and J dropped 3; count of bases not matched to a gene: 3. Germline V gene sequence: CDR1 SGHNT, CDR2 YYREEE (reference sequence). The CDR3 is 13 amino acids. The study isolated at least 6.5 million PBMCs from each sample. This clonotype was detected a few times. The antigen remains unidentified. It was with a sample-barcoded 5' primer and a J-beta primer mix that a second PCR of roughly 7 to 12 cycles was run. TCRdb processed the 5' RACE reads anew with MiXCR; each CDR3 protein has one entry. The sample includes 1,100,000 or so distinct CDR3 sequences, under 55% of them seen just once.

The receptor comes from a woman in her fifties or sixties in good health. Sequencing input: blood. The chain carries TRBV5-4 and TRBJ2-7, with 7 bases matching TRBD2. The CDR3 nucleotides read TGTGCCAGCAGCTCAGCGGGAAACTACGAGCAGTACTTC. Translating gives CASSSAGNYEQYF.